Listed here are 25 T cell receptor beta chains from one sample, sequenced in a study of identical twins. TCRdb called the 5' RACE reads again in MiXCR, with one record for every CDR3 protein. The sample contains approximately 680,000 distinct CDR3 sequences, about 7.1% of which appear only once. This sample also belongs to another study, concerning yellow fever vaccine responses in identical twins.

Sequencing was done on a sample of PBMCs. The receptors here all came from a woman in her late teens or twenties in good health.

This clonotype was observed many times. This CDR3 reads CATSRDMDRRDYGYTF. In nucleotides, the CDR3 is TGTGCCACCAGCAGAGATATGGACAGGAGGGACTATGGCTACACCTTC. The genes are TRBV15 and TRBJ1-2, with 7 nucleotides matching TRBD1. Per the germline V gene, CDR1 is LNHNV and CDR2 is YYDKDF (reference sequence). J was trimmed by 3 bases and V by 0 bases; bases with no gene match: 7. The CDR3 runs 16 residues.

This clonotype was seen many times. This chain uses TRBV24-1 with TRBJ2-1; D might be TRBD2 (6 bases). CDR1 KGHDR and CDR2 SFDVKD come from the germline V gene. The length of the CDR3 is 12 residues. V shed 4 bases and J shed 15 bases, with 15 bases lying between them. The CDR3 nucleotides are TGTGCCACCAGTGACTCCATAGCGGCGTGGTTCTTC. Encoded protein: CATSDSIAAWFF.

V is TRBV7-9 and J is TRBJ1-1; D might be TRBD1 (5 bases). CDR3 size: 17 residues. Germline assignment: CDR1 SEHNR and CDR2 FQNEAQ (reference sequence). Trimming shortened V by 5 bases and J by 4 bases, and 23 bases separated the two germline ends. The CDR3 sequence is CASSRWTIRAQGTEAFF. The CDR3 nucleotides are TGTGCCAGCAGCCGATGGACAATACGCGCCCAGGGCACTGAAGCTTTCTTT. Looking up the rest from reference TRBV7-9 and TRBJ1-1 gives the full variable domain: DTGVSQNPRHKITKRGQNVTFRCDPISEHNRLYWYRQTLGQGPEFLTYFQNEAQLEKSRLLSDRFSAERPKGSFSTLEIQRTEQGDSAMYLCASSRWTIRAQGTEAFFGQGTRLTVV.

This clonotype occurred a few times. CDR3 sequence (DNA): TGCAGCATAACGACAGGGGGGACGCAGTATTTT. Its protein is CSITTGGTQYF. The rearrangement links TRBV29-1 to TRBJ2-3, with TRBD1 matching 9 bases. CDR1 SQVTM and CDR2 ANQGSEA come from the germline V gene. This CDR3 spans 11 amino acids. V gave up 8 bases and J gave up 9 bases; unmatched junction bases: 6.

This clonotype was detected many times. The CDR3 DNA is TGTGCCAGCAGCCAAGGAGGGACTAGCGGATACAATGAGCAGTTCTTC. Translation gives CASSQGGTSGYNEQFF. The rearrangement uses TRBV4-2 and TRBJ2-1; 11 bases agree with TRBD2. V was clipped by 1 base and J by 4 bases; unmatched bases: 3. Germline V CDR1 and CDR2: LGHNA, YNFKEQ. This CDR3 spans 16 amino acids.

This clonotype occurred many times. V gene TRBV5-6 combines with J gene TRBJ2-7, with D unclear. The CDR3 is 14 residues long. From germline, CDR1 is SGHDT and CDR2 YYEEEE. V was cut by 0 bases and J by 2 bases, with 9 bases left in between. As DNA, the CDR3 is TGTGCCAGCAGCTTGGCGCTAACCACCTACGAGCAGTACGTC. Translated: CASSLALTTYEQYV.

V is TRBV7-2 and J is TRBJ2-1; D gene ambiguous. V lost 1 base and J lost 13, with 14 bases in between. The CDR3 length is 13 residues. The germline V gene encodes CDR1 SGHTA and CDR2 FQGNSA. The CDR3 protein is CASSLVGLFEQFF. CDR3 coding DNA: TGTGCCAGCAGCTTAGTTGGCCTCTTTGAACAGTTCTTC.

This clonotype was picked up many times. The chain joins TRBV12-3 or TRBV12-4 to TRBJ1-5; D gene ambiguous. Trimming stripped 2 bases from V and 4 bases from J, with 6 bases between. CDR3 length: 13 amino acids. This chain's CDR3 is CASSLSENQPQHF. The CDR3 DNA reads as TGTGCCAGCAGTTTAAGTGAGAATCAGCCCCAGCATTTT.

The rearrangement links TRBV20-1 to TRBJ1-4, with TRBD1 identical over 8 bases. This CDR3 contains 13 residues. CDR1 is DFQATT, CDR2 SNEGSKA, per germline (reference sequence). Losses at the gene ends were 6 bases for V and 5 bases for J; bases not matched to a gene: 5. CDR3 bases: TGCAGTGCCCTGACAGGGGACAATGAAAAACTGTTTTTT. Translating gives CSALTGDNEKLFF.

J is TRBJ2-2 and V is TRBV29-1; 7 nucleotides align to TRBD2. With V trimmed by 5 bases and J by 0 bases, 3 bases remained unmatched. CDR1 is SQVTM, CDR2 ANQGSEA, per germline. This CDR3 is 14 amino acids long. CDR3 DNA: TGCAGCGTTTCACTAGCGTCGAACACCGGGGAGCTGTTTTTT. Protein product: CSVSLASNTGELFF.

V is TRBV12-3 or TRBV12-4 and J is TRBJ2-1; D may be TRBD1 (6 bases). Between the trimmed V and J ends, which lost 5 bases and 4 bases, there was a span of 15 bases. There are 15 residues in the CDR3. The CDR3 loop is CASSPPRDTYNEQFF. CDR3 DNA: TGTGCCAGCAGTCCCCCGAGGGACACTTACAATGAGCAGTTCTTC.

This clonotype came up many times. The V gene is TRBV12-3 or TRBV12-4, the J gene TRBJ1-1; weak D call: TRBD1 (6 bases). The CDR3 totals 18 residues. The V gene lost 3 bases and the J gene lost 2 bases, with 22 bases spanning the gap. In DNA, the CDR3 is TGTGCCAGCAGTTTTCTATTCTGGGACACCTCCTTAAACACTGAAGCTTTCTTT. Protein: CASSFLFWDTSLNTEAFF.

This clonotype appeared a few times. V usage is TRBV20-1 and J usage is TRBJ2-2; tentative D call: TRBD2 (5 bases). The germline V gene encodes CDR1 DFQATT and CDR2 SNEGSKA (reference sequence). CDR3 length: 15 amino acids. V lost 2 bases, J lost 2 bases, and 12 bases lay in between. The DNA of the CDR3 is TGCAGTGCTAGACGGGATAACCCCAACACCGGGGAGCTGTTTTTT. Protein: CSARRDNPNTGELFF.

This clonotype was seen ten or more times. The CDR3 coding sequence is TGTGCCAGCAGCTTAGAACAGGATTCCTCAGGCGGGGAGCTGTTTTTT. This sequence encodes CASSLEQDSSGGELFF. The chain uses TRBV11-2 and TRBJ2-2; possible D gene TRBD1, 5 bases. The V end lost 0 bases, the J end lost 7 bases, and 15 bases lay between the germline ends. The CDR3 is made up of 16 amino acids. CDR1 and CDR2 (germline): SGHAT, FQNNGV. Using reference TRBV11-2 and TRBJ2-2 for the parts outside the CDR3, the full variable domain is EAGVAQSPRYKIIEKRQSVAFWCNPISGHATLYWYQQILGQGPKLLIQFQNNGVVDDSQLPKDRFSAERLKGVDSTLKIQPAKLEDSAVYLCASSLEQDSSGGELFFGEGSRLTVL.

The chain uses TRBV20-1 and TRBJ2-7, with D hard to call. CDR1 is DFQATT, CDR2 SNEGSKA, per germline (reference sequence). CDR3 length equals 14 residues. V lost 2 bases and J lost 2, with 13 bases in between. CDR3 nucleotide sequence: TGCAGTGCTAGAAAGGGCGCCGGGCCCTACGAGCAGTACTTC. Its translation: CSARKGAGPYEQYF.

This chain joins TRBV6-1 and TRBJ2-2, with 8 bases fitting TRBD1. Germline CDR1 and CDR2: MNHNS and SASEGT. The CDR3 runs 16 residues. V shed 3 bases and J 5 bases; nucleotides not matched to a gene: 8. For the CDR3, the DNA is TGTGCCAGCAGTGACGCAGGGACAGGCAGGACCGGGGAGCTGTTTTTT. Protein sequence: CASSDAGTGRTGELFF.

The chain has TRBV5-1 and TRBJ1-4, with 8 bases fitting TRBD1. Per germline, CDR1 SGHRS and CDR2 YFSETQ. J was trimmed by 7 bases and V by 3 bases; bases with no gene match: 11. This CDR3 has 16 residues. CDR3 sequence: CASSWGDRGGVEKLFF. The CDR3 nucleotides are TGCGCCAGCAGCTGGGGCGACAGGGGTGGCGTTGAAAAACTGTTTTTT.

This clonotype was observed a handful of times. The chain has TRBV5-6 and TRBJ1-3; the match to TRBD1 covers 8 bases. Losses at the gene ends were 3 bases for V and 6 bases for J; bases not matched to a gene: 8. The CDR3 totals 15 residues. Germline loops: CDR1 SGHDT, CDR2 YYEEEE. In DNA form, the CDR3 reads TGTGCCAGCAGCTCCACCGACAGGGGAGTAAACACCATATATTTT. The encoded protein is CASSSTDRGVNTIYF.

This clonotype has at least ten counts. CDR3 DNA: TGTGCCAGCAGCCCGACCGCAGATACGCAGTATTTT. Amino acid sequence: CASSPTADTQYF. The rearrangement links TRBV7-9 to TRBJ2-3; D ambiguous. Trimming took off 5 bases at V and 4 bases at J, with 7 bases between the two ends. Germline V gene data show CDR1 as SEHNR and CDR2 as FQNEAQ (reference sequence). This CDR3 spans 12 amino acids.

The CDR3 DNA sequence: TGTGCCAGCAGCAAACAGGGTAGTCAGCCCCAGCATTTT. Protein sequence: CASSKQGSQPQHF. This chain links TRBV7-9 with TRBJ1-5; maybe TRBD1 (6 bases). The germline V gene has CDR1 SEHNR and CDR2 FQNEAQ (reference sequence). V was shortened by 5 bases and J by 6 bases, with 11 bases between the two germline ends. CDR3 length: 13 amino acids.

This clonotype was observed many times. V and J are TRBV2 and TRBJ2-7; 8 bases are shared with TRBD1. Losses at the gene ends were 11 bases for V and 4 bases for J; bases not matched to a gene: 22. Germline V lookup: CDR1 SNHLY, CDR2 FYNNEI. The CDR3 spans 17 residues. The CDR3 is CAGSKDRDGVTLYEQYV. CDR3 bases: TGTGCCGGGTCGAAGGACAGGGATGGGGTAACCCTTTACGAGCAGTACGTC.

Written as DNA, the CDR3 is TGTGCCAGCAGTGAAGGCCAGATTTACAATGAGCAGTTCTTC. Protein sequence: CASSEGQIYNEQFF. J is TRBJ2-1 and V is TRBV6-1, with D uncertain. Germline CDR1 reads MNHNS; CDR2 reads SASEGT. This CDR3 is built from 14 residues. Trimming left V 1 base short and J 4 bases short, with 8 bases between.

This clonotype was seen only a few times. The chain couples TRBV29-1 to TRBJ1-3; possible D gene TRBD1, 5 bases. Germline loops: CDR1 SQVTM, CDR2 ANQGSEA. Trimming stripped 7 bases from V and 2 bases from J, with 9 bases between. The CDR3 has 12 residues. CDR3 nucleotide sequence: TGCAGCGGCGGGACGCCTGGAAACACCATATATTTT. Amino acid sequence: CSGGTPGNTIYF.

CDR3 DNA sequence: TGTGCCAGCAGCCTGGCACAGGGGGCTAGGGAGACCCAGTACTTC. Translated, it gives CASSLAQGARETQYF. This sequence joins TRBV5-5 and TRBJ2-5, with 9 bases that match TRBD1. The germline CDR1 and CDR2 sequences are SGHKS and YYEKEE (reference sequence). J lost 5 bases, V lost 4 bases, and 9 bases had no gene match. This CDR3 region has 15 residues.

This clonotype was recorded a few times. The rearrangement links TRBV3-1 to TRBJ1-2; D ambiguous. Germline loops: CDR1 LGHDT, CDR2 YNNKEL (reference sequence). V was shortened by 0 bases and J by 8 bases, with 13 bases between the two germline ends. The CDR3 has 14 amino acids. The CDR3 loop reads CASSQDPAGFGYTF. The CDR3 coding sequence is TGTGCCAGCAGCCAAGATCCGGCGGGGTTCGGCTACACCTTC.